This T cell receptor beta chain was captured in a study of vaccination and CD4 T cells after COVID-19. Study-level information: Convalescent persons amounted to six males plus four females, two of whom were Hispanic.

The table lists this clonotype with a few counts. The antigen remains unidentified. Treatment noted: approximately nine-day PBMC culture with coronavirus spike peptide pools or control peptides (ViraFEST assay). PBMCs were cultured at around 2 million per well with around 10 IU/ml IL-2 and around 10 ug/ml peptide pools. The Oncomine TCR Beta short-read assay was applied to DNA of cultured CD4+ T cells. TCRdb reprocessed the PCR reads with MiXCR, giving one entry per CDR3 protein. The repertoire holds about 16,000 distinct CDR3 sequences, with about 50% as singletons. CDR1 is SNHLY, CDR2 FYNNEI, per germline. V lost 6 bases, J lost 4 bases, and 9 bases stayed unmatched. CDR3 size: 15 residues.

The source of this sequence is a human donor who had recovered from COVID-19. The J gene is TRBJ2-1, the V gene TRBV2, with 7 bases fitting TRBD2. The sample consisted of CD4+ T cells from blood, cultured in vitro. Here the CDR3 DNA reads TGTGCCAGCAGCCCCGTCTGGGGGGGTTACAATGAGCAGTTCTTC. It codes for CASSPVWGGYNEQFF.